Sequencing of this T cell receptor (beta chain) was carried out in a study of synovial regulatory T cells in juvenile arthritis. Whole-study results and caveats: Blood Treg cells that were inflammation-associated showed lower TCR diversity than other blood Treg cells.

A note on this clone: What it binds is unknown.

TCRdb keeps only in-frame clones here, not all; method: immunoSEQ multiplex PCR. The sample table sets out around 10,000 clones. The CDR3 is made up of 14 amino acids. No DNA appears here. Germline CDR1 ENHRY, CDR2 SYGVKD. Sequencing used Treg cells from blood. Subset defined: remaining (HLA-DR-negative) circulating blood Treg cells. The sequence was collected from a donor aged 2-30 years with juvenile idiopathic arthritis. The gene calls are TRBV10-3 and TRBJ2-7; the D call from TCRdb, TRBD2, cannot be confirmed without DNA. CDR3 sequence reads: CAISGAGRSYEQYF.